These 27 T cell receptor beta chains originate from one sample sequenced in a study of blood T cell repertoires in COVID-19. TCRdb's table, derived via immunoSEQ multiplex PCR, lists solely in-frame clones and lacks some. The table has about 370,000 clones, roughly 90% seen once. Input material: peripheral blood. These TCRs come from a woman aged 30 to 39 with COVID-19, enrolled during active disease.

This chain connects TRBV6-4 to TRBJ2-7; perhaps TRBD1 as D (6 bases). V was clipped by 6 bases and J by 11 bases, with 20 bases between them. This CDR3 contains 13 residues. CDR1 is MRHNA, CDR2 SNTAGT, per germline. This chain's CDR3 is CASSVSGQDLKYV. CDR3 DNA sequence: TGTGCCAGCAGCGTATCGGGACAAGACCTGAAGTACGTC.

The chain uses TRBV19 and TRBJ1-1; D uncertain. Trimming left V 3 bases short and J 5 bases short, with 10 bases between. Germline V gene lookup returns CDR1 LNHDA and CDR2 SQIVND (reference sequence). The CDR3 is 13 amino acids. CDR3 DNA: TGTGCCAGTAGTATTCCGCTTCGGACTGAAGCTTTCTTT. Its translation: CASSIPLRTEAFF.

The CDR3 is CASSVVGVGQPQHF. The CDR3 bases are TGTGCCAGCAGCGTAGTCGGGGTGGGTCAGCCCCAGCATTTT. This chain joins TRBV9 and TRBJ1-5; D is unresolved. Trimming removed 0 bases at V and 6 bases at J, with 10 bases between. Per germline, CDR1 SGDLS and CDR2 YYNGEE. The CDR3 consists of 14 residues.

This rearrangement joins TRBV21-1 to TRBJ2-7; whether TRBD1, the table's D call, matches the DNA was not checked. TRBV21-1 is a pseudogene locus. This CDR3 contains 16 residues. CDR3 bases: TGTGCCAGCAGCCCTCCCGGGACAGGGGGCGCGTACGAGCAGTACGTC. As protein: CASSPPGTGGAYEQYV.

The gene calls are TRBV4-1 and TRBJ1-2, with TRBD1 as a possible D gene (6 bases). CDR1 and CDR2 from the germline V gene are MGHRA and YSYEKL. Trimming stripped 4 bases from V and 4 bases from J, with 22 bases between. The CDR3 has 17 residues. The CDR3 reads CASSPQAGTLARYGYTF. DNA of the CDR3: TGCGCCAGCAGCCCTCAGGCCGGGACACTTGCTCGCTATGGCTACACCTTC.

J is TRBJ2-1 and V is TRBV7-2, with D possibly being TRBD2 (6 bases). There are 16 residues in the CDR3. Germline V gene lookup returns CDR1 SGHTA and CDR2 FQGNSA. Between the trimmed V and J ends, which lost 0 bases and 3 bases, there was a span of 12 bases. For the CDR3, the DNA is TGTGCCAGCAGCTTAGCGCGGGGTGCTTTCTACAATGAGCAGTTCTTC. Translating gives CASSLARGAFYNEQFF.

The V gene is TRBV3-1 (or the pseudogene TRBV3-2), the J gene TRBJ2-1; 10 bases fit TRBD1. Germline lookup yields CDR1 LGHDT and CDR2 YNNKEL (reference sequence). The CDR3 is 12 residues long. J was trimmed by 15 bases and V by 2 bases; bases with no gene match: 4. DNA of the CDR3: TGTGCCAGCAGCCAACCCGACAGGGGGCCGTTCTTC. Its translation: CASSQPDRGPFF.

The chain combines TRBV7-2 with TRBJ1-3; D call uncertain. The CDR3 is 16 amino acids. Germline V lookup: CDR1 SGHTA, CDR2 FQGNSA. V gave up 1 base and J gave up 0 bases, with 10 bases separating them. The CDR3 loop is CASSLGPEVSGNTIYF. For the CDR3, the DNA is TGTGCCAGCAGCTTAGGGCCCGAGGTCTCTGGAAACACCATATATTTT.

The chain is built from TRBV2 and TRBJ2-5; TRBD2 matches at 12 bases. The CDR3 loop spans 18 amino acids. J was trimmed by 1 base and V by 1 base; bases with no gene match: 7. CDR1 SNHLY and CDR2 FYNNEI come from the germline V gene. CDR3 sequence: CASSEGLSSGGGQETQYF. CDR3 nucleotide sequence: TGTGCCAGCAGTGAAGGGCTATCTAGCGGGGGGGGCCAAGAGACCCAGTACTTC.

J is TRBJ2-1 and V is TRBV27; TRBD2 matches at 10 bases. In germline, CDR1 is MNHEY, CDR2 SMNVEV (reference sequence). The CDR3 is made up of 15 amino acids. V trimming: 7 bases; J trimming: 7 bases; junction bases outside the gene matches: 10. The CDR3 DNA is TGTGCCAGCAAGAGCGGGACTAGCGTTAGAAATGAGCAGTTCTTC. Its protein product is CASKSGTSVRNEQFF.

The chain combines TRBV7-9 with TRBJ1-4; D not certain. V lost 5 bases and J lost 8, with 15 bases in between. The germline V gene encodes CDR1 SEHNR and CDR2 FQNEAQ (reference sequence). CDR3 length: 14 residues. The CDR3 sequence: CASSRLPGGEKLFF. The CDR3 bases are TGTGCCAGCAGCCGACTCCCTGGTGGCGAAAAACTGTTTTTT.

This sequence joins TRBV6-5 and TRBJ2-2; 7 nucleotides line up with TRBD1. From germline, CDR1 is MNHEY and CDR2 SVGAGI. The V gene end was trimmed by 5 bases and the J gene end by 0 bases; junction bases not matched to a gene: 3. The CDR3 contains 15 residues. The CDR3 region is CASSRTGANTGELFF. Written as DNA, the CDR3 is TGTGCCAGCAGTCGAACAGGGGCGAACACCGGGGAGCTGTTTTTT.

The V gene is TRBV9, the J gene TRBJ2-1; a possible D gene is TRBD2 (6 bases). Trimming took off 0 bases at V and 5 bases at J, with 12 bases between the two ends. Per germline, CDR1 SGDLS and CDR2 YYNGEE. This CDR3 is 15 amino acids long. CDR3 protein: CASSVGSGVNNEQFF. The CDR3 nucleotides read TGTGCCAGCAGCGTAGGGTCGGGGGTTAACAATGAGCAGTTCTTC. The whole variable domain, remainder taken from reference TRBV9 and TRBJ2-1, is DSGVTQTPKHLITATGQRVTLRCSPRSGDLSVYWYQQSLDQGLQFLIQYYNGEERAKGNILERFSAQQFPDLHSELNLSSLELGDSALYFCASSVGSGVNNEQFFGPGTRLTVL.

The chain is built from TRBV2 and TRBJ2-3; unclear D gene. The length of the CDR3 is 12 residues. Germline V lookup: CDR1 SNHLY, CDR2 FYNNEI. Trimming shortened V by 7 bases and J by 3 bases, and 8 bases separated the two germline ends. Here the CDR3 reads CASTAGTDTQYF. The CDR3 region has the DNA TGTGCCAGCACTGCAGGAACAGATACGCAGTATTTT. Filled out from reference TRBV2 and TRBJ2-3, the complete variable domain reads EPEVTQTPSHQVTQMGQEVILRCVPISNHLYFYWYRQILGQKVEFLVSFYNNEISEKSEIFDDQFSVERPDGSNFTLKIRSTKLEDSAMYFCASTAGTDTQYFGPGTRLTVL.

In nucleotides, the CDR3 is TGTGCCAGCAGCTTGGTAGCGGGACGGGACGCCGGGGAGCTGTTTTTT. Its protein product is CASSLVAGRDAGELFF. V usage is TRBV5-8 and J usage is TRBJ2-2; 8 bases line up with TRBD2. The CDR3 runs to 16 residues. Germline lookup yields CDR1 SGHTS and CDR2 YDEGEE. The V and J ends lost 0 bases and 6 bases, in that order; junction bases with no gene match: 7.

The chain couples TRBV19 to TRBJ2-2; 9 positions agree with TRBD1. The junction had 6 bases not matched to a gene; V was cut back by 1 base and J by 6 bases. Germline V CDR1 and CDR2: LNHDA, SQIVND (reference sequence). CDR3 length: 16 residues. CDR3 sequence (DNA): TGTGCCAGTAGTATAGGAGGGACAGGGACCCCCGGGGAGCTGTTTTTT. Translation gives CASSIGGTGTPGELFF.

The chain couples TRBV4-3 to TRBJ2-5; 14 nucleotides match TRBD2. The V gene end was trimmed by 2 bases and the J gene end by 0 bases; junction bases not matched to a gene: 2. This CDR3 is built from 17 residues. In germline, CDR1 is LGHNA, CDR2 YSLEER. The CDR3: CASSQTGLAGDQETQYF. The CDR3 DNA follows: TGCGCCAGCAGCCAAACGGGACTAGCGGGGGACCAAGAGACCCAGTACTTC.

This rearrangement joins TRBV6-2 or TRBV6-3 to TRBJ2-7, with D possibly TRBD1 on 7 matching bases. CDR3 length: 14 residues. The V end was cut by 5 bases, the J end by 4 bases, with 15 bases between. CDR1 is MNHEY, CDR2 SVGEGT, per germline. CDR3 nucleotide sequence: TGTGCCAGCAGTCAGGGGGGACGGAGGTACGAGCAGTACGTC. Its protein is CASSQGGRRYEQYV.

The chain is built from TRBV7-8 and TRBJ2-5; TRBD2 might be the D (5 bases). The CDR3 consists of 17 residues. Per the germline V gene, CDR1 is SGHVS and CDR2 is FQNEAQ. Trimming shortened V by 1 base and J by 1 base, and 16 bases separated the two germline ends. The chain's CDR3 is CASSLVQPEGVQETQYF. The CDR3 DNA follows: TGTGCCAGCAGCTTAGTTCAGCCCGAGGGCGTCCAAGAGACCCAGTACTTC.

V usage is TRBV7-9 and J usage is TRBJ2-3; TRBD2 aligns across 9 bases. The V and J ends lost 5 bases and 5 bases, in that order; junction bases with no gene match: 20. The CDR3 runs to 19 residues. CDR1 is SEHNR, CDR2 FQNEAQ, per germline (reference sequence). Here the CDR3 DNA reads TGTGCCAGCAGCGCACGAACGTTGACTAGCGGAATTAGGGAAGATACGCAGTATTTT. The encoded protein is CASSARTLTSGIREDTQYF.

J is TRBJ2-1 and V is TRBV7-9, with 10 bases lining up with TRBD2. The V gene end was trimmed by 5 bases and the J gene end by 5 bases; junction bases not matched to a gene: 15. This CDR3 has 18 residues. Germline V lookup: CDR1 SEHNR, CDR2 FQNEAQ (reference sequence). The CDR3: CASSQSGGLAGAHNEQFF. Written as DNA, the CDR3 is TGTGCCAGCAGCCAGTCTGGTGGGCTAGCGGGAGCACACAATGAGCAGTTCTTC.

This clone has a handful of counts. This chain joins TRBV11-2 and TRBJ2-1, with a possible D match to TRBD1 (6 bases). Germline V CDR1 and CDR2: SGHAT, FQNNGV. Trimming left V 2 bases short and J 4 bases short, with 9 bases between. CDR3 length equals 14 residues. The CDR3 DNA is TGTGCCAGCAGCTTAAACACAGGGTACAATGAGCAGTTCTTC. Encoded protein: CASSLNTGYNEQFF. The variable domain in full, completed from reference TRBV11-2 and TRBJ2-1, reads EAGVAQSPRYKIIEKRQSVAFWCNPISGHATLYWYQQILGQGPKLLIQFQNNGVVDDSQLPKDRFSAERLKGVDSTLKIQPAKLEDSAVYLCASSLNTGYNEQFFGPGTRLTVL.

This chain connects TRBV5-1 to TRBJ2-1; TRBD2 agrees at 10 bases. V lost 0 bases and J lost 6; bases outside the gene matches: 6. Germline V gene sequence: CDR1 SGHRS, CDR2 YFSETQ. The CDR3 is 16 residues long. This chain's CDR3 is CASSLASGRAGNEQFF. The CDR3 DNA follows: TGCGCCAGCAGCTTGGCGAGCGGGAGGGCCGGCAATGAGCAGTTCTTC. Full variable domain (rest looked up from reference TRBV5-1 and TRBJ2-1): KAGVTQTPRYLIKTRGQQVTLSCSPISGHRSVSWYQQTPGQGLQFLFEYFSETQRNKGNFPGRFSGRQFSNSRSEMNVSTLELGDSALYLCASSLASGRAGNEQFFGPGTRLTVL.

The table lists this clone with a few counts. The V and J genes are TRBV2 and TRBJ2-1; no definite D call. CDR1 and CDR2 (germline): SNHLY, FYNNEI. V was trimmed by 2 bases and J by 6 bases, leaving 5 bases between them. CDR3 size: 12 residues. The CDR3 DNA sequence: TGTGCCAGCAGTGAACGTAGCAATGAGCAGTTCTTC. This encodes CASSERSNEQFF.

The V call is TRBV28, the J call TRBJ1-4; D is possibly TRBD1 (6 bases). The CDR3 spans 15 residues. The germline CDR1 and CDR2 sequences are MDHEN and SYDVKM. Trimming took 7 bases from V and 5 from J, leaving 17 bases between them. CDR3 sequence reads: CASNGPGHGNEKLFF. In nucleotides, the CDR3 is TGTGCCAGCAACGGACCGGGACACGGAAATGAAAAACTGTTTTTT. The full variable domain, in which reference TRBV28 and TRBJ1-4 provide the parts outside the CDR3, is DVKVTQSSRYLVKRTGEKVFLECVQDMDHENMFWYRQDPGLGLRLIYFSYDVKMKEKGDIPEGYSVSREKKERFSLILESASTNQTSMYLCASNGPGHGNEKLFFGSGTQLSVL.

This clone was found once. The gene calls are TRBV10-3 and TRBJ2-1; D unclear. Trimming took off 4 bases at V and 7 bases at J, with 8 bases between the two ends. The CDR3 is 12 residues long. Per the germline V gene, CDR1 is ENHRY and CDR2 is SYGVKD. CDR3 DNA: TGTGCCATCAGTGGGAGCGAGAATGAGCAGTTCTTC. This codes for CAISGSENEQFF.

CDR3 loop: CARSFVQGWVTEAFF. CDR3 coding DNA: TGTGCCAGAAGCTTTGTTCAGGGTTGGGTCACTGAAGCTTTCTTT. The chain employs TRBV5-3 and TRBJ1-1, with D possibly being TRBD1 (5 bases). TRBV5-3 is treated as an ORF (open reading frame) with a function not yet certain. The CDR3 extends over 15 amino acids. The V end was cut by 2 bases, the J end by 4 bases, with 15 bases between.